This T cell receptor beta chain was sequenced for a study of OX40 agonist ivuxolimab in advanced cancers. A note on the overall study: The costimulatory receptor OX40 (CD134) was targeted by ivuxolimab, a fully human IgG2 agonistic monoclonal antibody. Of the approximately 50 dose-escalation patients, hepatocellular carcinoma was present in about 20, melanoma in roughly 15, renal cell carcinoma in 9 and head and neck cancer in 9. A male proportion of about 79% and a mean age of approximately 58 years, ranging from about 23 to 90, were recorded for the dose-escalation cohort. Three dose-escalation patients achieved partial responses, one with hepatocellular carcinoma and two with cutaneous melanoma. Prior anti-PD-1, anti-PD-L1 or anti-CTLA-4 therapy was permitted, and checkpoint inhibitors had been received by less than 45% of dose-escalation patients. The paper reports the monotherapy dose-escalation portion (N of about 50 patients) of the phase I ivuxolimab trial. Peripheral TCRbeta sequencing aimed to test whether ivuxolimab altered TCR sequence diversity and caused clonal T-cell expansion. Intravenous ivuxolimab was administered to patients every 2 weeks at six dose levels: 0.01, 0.1, 0.3, 1.5, 3 and 10 mg/kg. Study-level results and caveats: At doses from 0.1 to 3.0 mg/kg, clonal expansion was seen in both CD4+ and CD8+ blood T cells between baseline and week 6. After ivuxolimab, expanded clones were on average more numerous among CD8+ T cells than among CD4+ T cells. Partial responders in the 0.1-3.0 mg/kg groups had among the lowest normalized peripheral clonal expansion, especially among CD8+ T cells. Low levels of normalized T-cell clonal expansion were also seen in some patients who did not respond. The antigen specificity of the clonally expanded peripheral T cells was not determined.

For sequencing of the TCRbeta CDR3 region, genomic DNA was extracted from the sorted cells. TCRbeta CDR3 regions were sequenced using the immunoSEQ Assay. TCRdb provides this immuneACCESS table in a form limited to in-frame rearrangements. Some clones are lacking; in checked studies, under half of them reflect an unresolved V gene, and why the rest are absent is not known. This sample comprises about 53,000 clones, nearly 80% of them detected only once. Less than 2.5% of the sample goes to the ten largest clones. The trial excluded patients who had a history of autoimmune disease or were on systemic immunosuppression. Peripheral blood for TCR sequencing was collected from all dose cohorts at baseline, on cycle 4 day 1, and on cycle 7 day 1. Samples came from an open-label, multicenter, first-in-human phase I dose-escalation trial of ivuxolimab. The trial enrolled adults with locally advanced or metastatic head and neck squamous cell, hepatocellular, melanoma or renal cell carcinoma. CD4+ and CD8+ T cells were sorted separately from peripheral blood before TCR sequencing.

With regard to this clone: No cognate antigen has been identified for it. The sample holds no much larger clone one base away, and base qualities are not on file.

CDR1 and CDR2 are read off the germline V gene (reference sequence) as SEHNR and FQNEAQ. There are 13 amino acids in the CDR3, from cysteine to phenylalanine inclusive. The sequence is cut down to CDR3 DNA, 39 bases in frame from base 1. Trimming costs V 5 bases and J 4 bases, and their ends lie 10 bases apart. The chain is encoded by TRBV7-9 joined to TRBJ2-3, with no D gene named confidently. This receptor was identified in an adult with an advanced solid tumor such as melanoma, head and neck, liver or kidney cancer. The sample was CD4+ or CD8+ T cells sorted from blood, taken in a trial of the OX40 agonist ivuxolimab. The CDR3 protein is CASSPRSPDTQYF. The nucleotides are TGTGCCAGCAGCCCCCGGAGTCCAGATACGCAGTATTTT.